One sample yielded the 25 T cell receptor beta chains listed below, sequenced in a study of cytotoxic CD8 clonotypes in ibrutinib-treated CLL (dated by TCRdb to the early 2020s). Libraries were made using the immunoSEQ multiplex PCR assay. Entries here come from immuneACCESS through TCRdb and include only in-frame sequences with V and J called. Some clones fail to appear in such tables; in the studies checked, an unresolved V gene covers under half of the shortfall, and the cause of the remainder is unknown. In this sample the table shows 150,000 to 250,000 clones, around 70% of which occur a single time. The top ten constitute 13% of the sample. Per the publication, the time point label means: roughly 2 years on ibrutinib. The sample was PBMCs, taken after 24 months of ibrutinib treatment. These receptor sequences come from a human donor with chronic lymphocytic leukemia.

The CDR3 reads CASSLVETGNYNEQFF. CDR3 nucleotide sequence: TGCGCCAGCAGCTTGGTCGAGACAGGGAACTACAATGAGCAGTTCTTC. V is TRBV5-1 and J is TRBJ2-1, with 7 bases identical to TRBD1. Germline CDR1 and CDR2: SGHRS and YFSETQ. The CDR3 is made up of 16 amino acids. The trim removed 0 bases at V and 3 bases at J, leaving 6 bases unmatched. The full variable domain, its missing parts supplied by reference TRBV5-1 and TRBJ2-1, is KAGVTQTPRYLIKTRGQQVTLSCSPISGHRSVSWYQQTPGQGLQFLFEYFSETQRNKGNFPGRFSGRQFSNSRSEMNVSTLELGDSALYLCASSLVETGNYNEQFFGPGTRLTVL.

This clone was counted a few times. The CDR3 region is CASSVGSRAPEAFF. CDR3 nucleotides: TGTGCCAGCAGCGTTGGGTCAAGGGCCCCTGAAGCTTTCTTT. The rearrangement joins TRBV4-2 to TRBJ1-1; D is unresolved. Germline CDR1 LGHNA, CDR2 YNFKEQ. CDR3 length equals 14 residues. V lost 5 bases, J lost 6 bases, and 16 bases lay in between.

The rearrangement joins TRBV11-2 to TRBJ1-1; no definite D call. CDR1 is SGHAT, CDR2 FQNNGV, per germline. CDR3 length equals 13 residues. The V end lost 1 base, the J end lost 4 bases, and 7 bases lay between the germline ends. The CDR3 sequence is CASSLVVGTEAFF. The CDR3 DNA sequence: TGTGCCAGCAGCTTAGTGGTGGGCACTGAAGCTTTCTTT.

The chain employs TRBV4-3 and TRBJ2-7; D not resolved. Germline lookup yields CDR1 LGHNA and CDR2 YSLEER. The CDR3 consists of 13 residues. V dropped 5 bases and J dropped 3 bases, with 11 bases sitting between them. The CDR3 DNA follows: TGCGCCAGCAGCGCCGGACGGAACTACGAGCAGTACTTC. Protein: CASSAGRNYEQYF.

Here the CDR3 reads CASAPGSTYNEQFF. DNA of the CDR3: TGTGCCAGTGCGCCGGGATCCACATACAATGAGCAGTTCTTC. The V call is TRBV11-2, the J call TRBJ2-1; weak D call: TRBD2 (5 bases). This CDR3 spans 14 amino acids. The germline CDR1 and CDR2 sequences are SGHAT and FQNNGV. The V and J ends lost 9 bases and 4 bases respectively, with 16 bases between them.

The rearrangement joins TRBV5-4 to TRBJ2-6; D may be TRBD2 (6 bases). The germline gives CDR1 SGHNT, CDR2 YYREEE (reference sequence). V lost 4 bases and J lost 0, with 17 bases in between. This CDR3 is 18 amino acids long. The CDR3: CASSPYGAGYSGANVLTF. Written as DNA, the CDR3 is TGTGCCAGCAGCCCGTACGGGGCGGGGTACTCTGGGGCCAACGTCCTGACTTTC.

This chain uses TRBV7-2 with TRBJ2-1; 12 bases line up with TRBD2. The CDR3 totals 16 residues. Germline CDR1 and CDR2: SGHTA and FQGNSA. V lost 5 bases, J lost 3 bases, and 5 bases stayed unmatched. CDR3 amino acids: CASSPRLAGVYNEQFF. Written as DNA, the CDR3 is TGTGCCAGCAGCCCGAGACTAGCGGGAGTCTACAATGAGCAGTTCTTC.

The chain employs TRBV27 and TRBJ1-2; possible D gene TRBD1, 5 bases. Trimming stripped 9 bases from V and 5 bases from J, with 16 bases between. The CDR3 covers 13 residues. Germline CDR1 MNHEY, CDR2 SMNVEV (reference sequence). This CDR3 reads CASHGYKGYGYTF. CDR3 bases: TGTGCCAGTCATGGTTACAAGGGGTATGGCTACACCTTC.

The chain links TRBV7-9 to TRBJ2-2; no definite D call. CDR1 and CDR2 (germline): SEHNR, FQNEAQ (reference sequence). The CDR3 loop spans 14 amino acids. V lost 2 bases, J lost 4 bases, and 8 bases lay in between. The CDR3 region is CASSLTGGTGELFF. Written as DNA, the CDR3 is TGTGCCAGCAGCTTAACCGGTGGCACCGGGGAGCTGTTTTTT.

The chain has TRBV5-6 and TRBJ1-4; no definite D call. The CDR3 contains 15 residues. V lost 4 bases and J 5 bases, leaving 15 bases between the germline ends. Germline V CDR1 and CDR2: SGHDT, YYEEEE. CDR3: CASSATKLLNEKLFF. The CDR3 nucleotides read TGTGCCAGCAGCGCGACGAAACTCCTGAATGAAAAACTGTTTTTT.

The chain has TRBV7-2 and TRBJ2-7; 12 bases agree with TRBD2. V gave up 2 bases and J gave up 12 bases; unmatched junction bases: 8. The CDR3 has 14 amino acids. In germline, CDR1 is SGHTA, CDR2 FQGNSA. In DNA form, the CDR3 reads TGTGCCAGCAGCTTAAAACTAGCGGGAGGTACGACGTACTTC. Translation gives CASSLKLAGGTTYF.

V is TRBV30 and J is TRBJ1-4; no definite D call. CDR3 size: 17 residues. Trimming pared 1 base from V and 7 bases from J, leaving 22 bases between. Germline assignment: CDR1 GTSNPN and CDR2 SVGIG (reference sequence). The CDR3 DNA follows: TGTGCCTGGAGTGGGTACCGCCGCCGGGAAGGGAGTGAAAAACTGTTTTTT. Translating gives CAWSGYRRREGSEKLFF. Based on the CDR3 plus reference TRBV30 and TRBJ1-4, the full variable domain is SQTIHQWPATLVQPVGSPLSLECTVEGTSNPNLYWYRQAAGRGLQLLFYSVGIGQISSEVPQNLSASRPQDRQFILSSKKLLLSDSGFYLCAWSGYRRREGSEKLFFGSGTQLSVL.

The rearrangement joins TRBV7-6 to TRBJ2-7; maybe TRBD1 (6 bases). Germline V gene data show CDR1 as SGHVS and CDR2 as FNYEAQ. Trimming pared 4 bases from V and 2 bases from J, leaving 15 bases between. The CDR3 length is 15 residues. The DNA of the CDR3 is TGTGCCAGCAGCTACAGGGTTGGAGTGACCTACGAGCAGTACTTC. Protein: CASSYRVGVTYEQYF.

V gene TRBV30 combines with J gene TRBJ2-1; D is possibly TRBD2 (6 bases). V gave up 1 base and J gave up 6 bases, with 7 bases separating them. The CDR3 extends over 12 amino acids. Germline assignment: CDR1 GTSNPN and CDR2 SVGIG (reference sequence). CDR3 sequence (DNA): TGTGCCTGGAGTGACGGGGGCAATGAGCAGTTCTTC. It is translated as CAWSDGGNEQFF.

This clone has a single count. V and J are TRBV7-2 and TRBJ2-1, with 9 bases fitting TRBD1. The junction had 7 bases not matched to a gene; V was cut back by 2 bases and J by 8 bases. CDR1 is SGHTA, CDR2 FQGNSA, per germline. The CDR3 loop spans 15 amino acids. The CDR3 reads CASSLTGQGGYEQFF. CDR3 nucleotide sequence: TGTGCCAGCAGCTTAACGGGACAGGGAGGGTATGAGCAGTTCTTC. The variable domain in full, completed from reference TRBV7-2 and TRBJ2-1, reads GAGVSQSPSNKVTEKGKDVELRCDPISGHTALYWYRQSLGQGLEFLIYFQGNSAPDKSGLPSDRFSAERTGGSVSTLTIQRTQQEDSAVYLCASSLTGQGGYEQFFGPGTRLTVL.

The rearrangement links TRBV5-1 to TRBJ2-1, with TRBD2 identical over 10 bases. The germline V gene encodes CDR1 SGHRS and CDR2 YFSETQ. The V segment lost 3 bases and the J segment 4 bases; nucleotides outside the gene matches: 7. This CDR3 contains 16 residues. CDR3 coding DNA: TGCGCCAGCAGCTACAGCCGGGGACTAGCGTACAATGAGCAGTTCTTC. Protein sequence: CASSYSRGLAYNEQFF. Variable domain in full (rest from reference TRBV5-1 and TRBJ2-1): KAGVTQTPRYLIKTRGQQVTLSCSPISGHRSVSWYQQTPGQGLQFLFEYFSETQRNKGNFPGRFSGRQFSNSRSEMNVSTLELGDSALYLCASSYSRGLAYNEQFFGPGTRLTVL.

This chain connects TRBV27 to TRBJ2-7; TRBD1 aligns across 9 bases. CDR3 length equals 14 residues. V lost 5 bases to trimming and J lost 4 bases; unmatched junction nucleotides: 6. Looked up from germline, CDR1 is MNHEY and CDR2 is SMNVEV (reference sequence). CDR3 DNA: TGTGCCAGCAGTCTCACCGGGACAGGGTACGAGCAGTACTTC. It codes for CASSLTGTGYEQYF.

CDR3 region: CASSAGQGTTDTQYF. CDR3 bases: TGTGCCAGCTCAGCGGGACAGGGGACCACAGATACGCAGTATTTT. The chain uses TRBV18 and TRBJ2-3, with TRBD1 identical over 10 bases. Germline V gene sequence: CDR1 KGHSH, CDR2 LQKENI. Trimming cost V 5 bases and J 2 bases; bases outside gene matches: 4. The CDR3 is made up of 15 amino acids.

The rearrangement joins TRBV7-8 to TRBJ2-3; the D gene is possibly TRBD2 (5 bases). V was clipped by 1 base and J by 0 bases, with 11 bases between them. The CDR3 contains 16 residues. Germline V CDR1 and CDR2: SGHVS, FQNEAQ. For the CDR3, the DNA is TGTGCCAGCAGCTTAGGCTCCGGGGTTAGCACAGATACGCAGTATTTT. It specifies CASSLGSGVSTDTQYF.

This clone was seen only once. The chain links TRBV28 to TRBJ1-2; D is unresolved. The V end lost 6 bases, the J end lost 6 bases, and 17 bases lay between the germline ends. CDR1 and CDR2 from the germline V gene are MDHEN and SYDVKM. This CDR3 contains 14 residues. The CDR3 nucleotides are TGTGCCAGCAGCCTCCGCCAGGTATCGAATGGCTACACCTTC. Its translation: CASSLRQVSNGYTF.

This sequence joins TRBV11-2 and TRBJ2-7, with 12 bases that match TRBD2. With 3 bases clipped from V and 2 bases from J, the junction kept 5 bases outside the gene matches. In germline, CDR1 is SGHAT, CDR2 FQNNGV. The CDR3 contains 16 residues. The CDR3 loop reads CASSFVRLAGAYEQYF. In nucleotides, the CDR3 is TGTGCCAGCAGCTTTGTAAGACTAGCGGGAGCCTACGAGCAGTACTTC.

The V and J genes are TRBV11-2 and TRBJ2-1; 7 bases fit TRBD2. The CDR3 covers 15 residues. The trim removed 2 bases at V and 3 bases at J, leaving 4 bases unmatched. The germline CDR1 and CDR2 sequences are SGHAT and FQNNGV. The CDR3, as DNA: TGTGCCAGCAGCTTATTGGGAGGGAGCTACAATGAGCAGTTCTTC. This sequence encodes CASSLLGGSYNEQFF.

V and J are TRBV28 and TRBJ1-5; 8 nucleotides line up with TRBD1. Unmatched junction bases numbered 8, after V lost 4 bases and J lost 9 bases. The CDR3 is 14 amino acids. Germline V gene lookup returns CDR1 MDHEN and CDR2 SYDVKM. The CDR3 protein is CASSSGTGQRPQHF. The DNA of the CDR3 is TGTGCCAGCAGTTCTGGGACAGGTCAGCGGCCCCAGCATTTT.

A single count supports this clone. The CDR3 is CASSDFVPRRLAVPSYNEQFF. Written as DNA, the CDR3 is TGTGCCAGCAGCGACTTCGTACCCCGTCGACTAGCGGTACCCTCCTACAATGAGCAGTTCTTC. V and J are TRBV9 and TRBJ2-1; TRBD2 aligns across 9 bases. Germline trimming cut 3 bases from V and 0 bases from J; bases unmatched to any gene: 19. Germline-derived CDR1 and CDR2 are SGDLS and YYNGEE. This CDR3 is built from 21 residues.

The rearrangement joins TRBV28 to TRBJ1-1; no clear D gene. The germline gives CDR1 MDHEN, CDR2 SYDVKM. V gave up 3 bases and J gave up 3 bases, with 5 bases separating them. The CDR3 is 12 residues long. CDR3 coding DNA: TGTGCCAGCAGTTTGTGGGACACTGAAGCTTTCTTT. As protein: CASSLWDTEAFF.